The 18 T cell receptor beta chains listed next were all sequenced from one sample in a study of T-cell memory formation after mild COVID-19. Using its own MiXCR run on the 5' RACE reads, TCRdb lists one record per CDR3 protein. The repertoire holds about 290,000 distinct CDR3 sequences, 15% to 20% seen once, with 23% in the top ten. Specimen: PBMCs or a T cell subset sorted from them (not recorded which). The receptors come from a man aged 18 to 29 who had mild COVID-19 (a few samples of this study predate the infection). Cell type and time point are not known.

The table lists this clonotype with many counts. The V gene is TRBV5-5, the J gene TRBJ1-4; D uncertain. Germline V lookup: CDR1 SGHKS, CDR2 YYEKEE (reference sequence). The CDR3 contains 14 residues. Trimming stripped 0 bases from V and 4 bases from J, with 7 bases between. In DNA, the CDR3 is TGTGCCAGCAGCTTGGAGGCTGTTAATGAAAAACTGTTTTTT. Its translation: CASSLEAVNEKLFF. Filled out from reference TRBV5-5 and TRBJ1-4, the complete variable domain reads DAGVTQSPTHLIKTRGQQVTLRCSPISGHKSVSWYQQVLGQGPQFIFQYYEKEERGRGNFPDRFSARQFPNYSSELNVNALLLGDSALYLCASSLEAVNEKLFFGSGTQLSVL.

The chain has TRBV9 and TRBJ1-2; a possible D gene is TRBD1 (6 bases). This CDR3 contains 12 residues. V lost 6 bases and J 9 bases, leaving 15 bases between the germline ends. Germline loops: CDR1 SGDLS, CDR2 YYNGEE. CDR3 loop: CASNDRRDSYTF. DNA for the CDR3: TGTGCCAGCAACGACAGGCGAGATAGCTACACCTTC.

The rearrangement links TRBV11-3 to TRBJ2-2; unclear D gene. V was trimmed by 0 bases and J by 3 bases, leaving 5 bases between them. CDR3 length: 14 amino acids. Germline lookup yields CDR1 SGHNT and CDR2 YENEEA. CDR3 residues: CASSLDGHTGELFF. As DNA, the CDR3 is TGTGCCAGCAGCTTAGATGGCCACACCGGGGAGCTGTTTTTT.

This clonotype was observed at least ten times. The CDR3 DNA sequence: TGTGCCAGCAGCCCAGCGAGCACAGATACGCAGTATTTT. Translation gives CASSPASTDTQYF. This sequence joins TRBV7-9 and TRBJ2-3; no clear D gene. The CDR3 has 13 amino acids. V lost 5 bases to trimming and J lost 0 bases, with 6 bases between them. Germline V gene data show CDR1 as SEHNR and CDR2 as FQNEAQ (reference sequence).

V and J are TRBV20-1 and TRBJ1-3; perhaps TRBD1 as D (6 bases). The germline V gene has CDR1 DFQATT and CDR2 SNEGSKA (reference sequence). V lost 1 base and J 4 bases, leaving 8 bases between the germline ends. This CDR3 spans 13 amino acids. In DNA form, the CDR3 reads TGCAGTGCTAGAGGGGGGCCGGGAAACACCATATATTTT. It codes for CSARGGPGNTIYF.

Notes on this clonotype: Since a much larger clone is just one base distant, this may be a read error. This chain uses TRBV7-2 with TRBJ2-7; D not resolved. The CDR3 spans 12 residues. Trimming removed 3 bases from V and 0 bases from J, with 3 bases in between. The germline CDR1 and CDR2 sequences are SGHTA and FQGNSA. CDR3 sequence reads: CASSFGSYEQYV. The CDR3 region has the DNA TGTGCCAGCAGCTTTGGCTCCTACGAGCAGTACGTC.

This clonotype was seen a few times. The genes are TRBV5-1 and TRBJ2-7; 9 bases line up with TRBD1. The CDR3 extends over 13 amino acids. Per germline, CDR1 SGHRS and CDR2 YFSETQ. V shed 0 bases and J 6 bases; nucleotides not matched to a gene: 1. The CDR3 nucleotides are TGCGCCAGCAGCTTGGCGACAGGGGGCGAGCAGTACTTC. It is translated as CASSLATGGEQYF.

This clonotype was recorded a few times. The J gene is TRBJ2-1, the V gene TRBV7-8; tentatively, D is TRBD2 (5 bases). Germline V gives CDR1 SGHVS, CDR2 FQNEAQ. The length of the CDR3 is 12 residues. V lost 5 bases and J lost 10, with 12 bases in between. The CDR3 spells CASSRRVKEQFF. The CDR3 region has the DNA TGTGCCAGCAGCCGGCGGGTGAAGGAGCAGTTCTTC.

The rearrangement uses TRBV6-5 and TRBJ2-3, with D uncertain. The germline V gene has CDR1 MNHEY and CDR2 SVGAGI. V was pared by 2 bases and J by 0 bases, with 15 bases between. This CDR3 region has 17 residues. CDR3 nucleotides: TGTGCCAGCAGTTACCTGCGACTTCCCCCTAGCACAGATACGCAGTATTTT. It encodes CASSYLRLPPSTDTQYF.

The V gene is TRBV6-5, the J gene TRBJ1-3, with D hard to call. CDR1 is MNHEY, CDR2 SVGAGI, per germline. V lost 6 bases to trimming and J lost 3 bases, with 9 bases between them. This CDR3 comprises 13 residues. CDR3 sequence (DNA): TGTGCCAGCAGAAGGACGGATGGAAACACCATATATTTT. This encodes CASRRTDGNTIYF.

In its sample, this clonotype was seen a few times. The gene calls are TRBV6-5 and TRBJ1-4; D perhaps matches TRBD1 (5 bases). Trimming took 0 bases from V and 11 from J, leaving 10 bases between them. The CDR3 sequence is 13 residues long. CDR1 and CDR2 from the germline V gene are MNHEY and SVGAGI. The CDR3 DNA is TGTGCCAGCAGTTACTCCGGCAGGGAGAAACTGTTTTTT. Its protein product is CASSYSGREKLFF.

This clonotype was detected many times. This rearrangement joins TRBV5-1 to TRBJ2-3; 11 bases map to TRBD2. Unmatched junction bases numbered 6, after V lost 5 bases and J lost 4 bases. This CDR3 spans 15 amino acids. The germline V gene encodes CDR1 SGHRS and CDR2 YFSETQ. Written as DNA, the CDR3 is TGCGCCAGCAGTTCACTAGCGGGGGTGGCAGATACGCAGTATTTT. It translates to CASSSLAGVADTQYF. Looking up the rest from reference TRBV5-1 and TRBJ2-3 gives the full variable domain: KAGVTQTPRYLIKTRGQQVTLSCSPISGHRSVSWYQQTPGQGLQFLFEYFSETQRNKGNFPGRFSGRQFSNSRSEMNVSTLELGDSALYLCASSSLAGVADTQYFGPGTRLTVL.

The chain recombines TRBV5-6 with TRBJ2-5, with 11 bases that match TRBD2. There are 15 residues in the CDR3. V lost 4 bases and J lost 5; bases outside the gene matches: 7. CDR1 and CDR2 (germline): SGHDT, YYEEEE. The DNA of the CDR3 is TGTGCCAGCAGCCTCCAGACTAGCGGGGATGAGACCCAGTACTTC. It specifies CASSLQTSGDETQYF.

This clonotype showed up just a few times. The chain employs TRBV18 and TRBJ2-3, with 8 nucleotides matching TRBD2. This CDR3 spans 18 amino acids. J was trimmed by 0 bases and V by 4 bases; bases with no gene match: 12. In germline, CDR1 is KGHSH, CDR2 LQKENI. As DNA, the CDR3 is TGTGCCAGCTCACTGGGGAGGCGCGGGGGGCTGAGCACAGATACGCAGTATTTT. This gives the protein CASSLGRRGGLSTDTQYF.

This clonotype showed up many times. This chain links TRBV7-9 with TRBJ2-3; 8 bases fit TRBD1. The germline gives CDR1 SEHNR, CDR2 FQNEAQ (reference sequence). The CDR3 loop spans 14 amino acids. V was pared by 7 bases and J by 5 bases, with 8 bases of the junction left unmatched. The DNA for the CDR3 is TGTGCCAGCATCCCGACAGGGGAAGAAGATACGCAGTATTTT. Encoded protein: CASIPTGEEDTQYF.

The J gene is TRBJ1-5, the V gene TRBV7-2; possibly TRBD1 for D (6 bases). The V gene lost 3 bases and the J gene lost 0 bases, with 9 bases spanning the gap. Germline-derived CDR1 and CDR2 are SGHTA and FQGNSA. The CDR3 sequence is 15 residues long. The CDR3 loop reads CASSFTGNSNQPQHF. CDR3 DNA: TGTGCCAGCAGCTTCACAGGGAATAGCAATCAGCCCCAGCATTTT.

This clonotype was seen a handful of times. The J gene is TRBJ1-2, the V gene TRBV20-1, with 10 bases identical to TRBD1. Trimming at V came to 0 bases and at J to 7 bases, leaving 11 bases not matched to a gene. The CDR3 loop spans 16 amino acids. Germline V gene lookup returns CDR1 DFQATT and CDR2 SNEGSKA (reference sequence). The CDR3 spells CSARETGQGESRGYTF. The CDR3 DNA follows: TGCAGTGCTAGAGAAACCGGACAGGGGGAAAGTCGTGGCTACACCTTC.

The V call is TRBV6-2 or TRBV6-3, the J call TRBJ2-5; maybe TRBD2 (5 bases). Germline CDR1 and CDR2: MNHEY and SVGEGT. V was clipped by 7 bases and J by 5 bases, with 14 bases between them. CDR3 size: 13 residues. The CDR3 DNA reads as TGTGCCAGCACTCACCCGAGGGCCGAGACCCAGTACTTC. It yields the protein CASTHPRAETQYF.